The present TCR beta chain was sequenced within a study of blood T cells in healthy people across ages. Study findings and constraints: Both naive CD4+ cell counts and diversity were greater in long-lived donors than in aged donors.

For the second PCR, which ran for roughly 7 to 11 cycles, a sample-barcoded 5' primer and a J-beta primer mix were used. TCRdb used MiXCR to reprocess the 5' RACE reads, holding one entry per CDR3 protein. This table holds 1.5 million to 2 million distinct CDR3 sequences, 49% found once. The CDR3 extends over 14 amino acids. Concerning this clonotype: Antigen specificity is unknown.

Material: blood. This rearrangement joins TRBV12-3 or TRBV12-4 to TRBJ2-1; 9 bases line up with TRBD2. Matching the DNA end better, TRBJ2-7 makes the J call doubtful. The sequence was collected from a middle-aged woman in good health. The CDR3 DNA reads as TGTGCCAGCACCCAAATGGGACTAGCATCCGAGCAGTACTTC. As protein: CASTQMGLASEQYF.